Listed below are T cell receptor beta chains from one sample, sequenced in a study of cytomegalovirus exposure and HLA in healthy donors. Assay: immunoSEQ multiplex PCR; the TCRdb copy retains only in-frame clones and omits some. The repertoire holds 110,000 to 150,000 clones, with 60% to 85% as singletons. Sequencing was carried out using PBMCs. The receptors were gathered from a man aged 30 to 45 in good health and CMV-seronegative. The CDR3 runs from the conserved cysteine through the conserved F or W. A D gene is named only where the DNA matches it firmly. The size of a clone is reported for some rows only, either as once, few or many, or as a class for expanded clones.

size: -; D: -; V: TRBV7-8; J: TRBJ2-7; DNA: TGTGCCAGCAGCTTAGGTCCTTCCGGGGAGCAGTACTTC; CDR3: CASSLGPSGEQYF
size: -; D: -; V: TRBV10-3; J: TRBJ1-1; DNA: TGTGCCATCAGTGATAAAGGCAGGGACACTGAAGCTTTCTTT; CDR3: CAISDKGRDTEAFF
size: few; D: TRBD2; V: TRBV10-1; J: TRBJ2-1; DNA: TGCGCCAGCAGTGAGTCGTTACTAGCGGGGGGAAAGGGCTCCTACAATGAGCAGTTCTTC; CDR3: CASSESLLAGGKGSYNEQFF
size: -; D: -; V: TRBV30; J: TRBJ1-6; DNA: TGTGCCTGGAGGACCCCCAGGGATTATAATTCACCCCTCCACTTT; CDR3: CAWRTPRDYNSPLHF
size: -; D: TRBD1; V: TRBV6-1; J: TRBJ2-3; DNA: TGTGCCAGCAACTTAGGACAGGGAGATACGCAGTATTTT; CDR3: CASNLGQGDTQYF
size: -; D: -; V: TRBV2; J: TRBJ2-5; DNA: TGTGCCAGCAGTGAAGGGCAGGGGATGGAGACCCAGTACTTC; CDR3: CASSEGQGMETQYF
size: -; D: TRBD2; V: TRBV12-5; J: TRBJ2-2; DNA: TGTGCTAGTGGTTTGGTACTAGCGGGAGGACAAGTCACCGGGGAGCTGTTTTTT; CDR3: CASGLVLAGGQVTGELFF
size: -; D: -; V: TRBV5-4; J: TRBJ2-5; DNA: TGTGCCAGCACCCCGAAAGGACGGACTGATCAAGAGACCCAGTACTTC; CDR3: CASTPKGRTDQETQYF
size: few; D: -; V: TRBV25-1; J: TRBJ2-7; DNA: TGTGCCAGCAGTGAAGCAGAAGACTACGAGCAGTACTTC; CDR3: CASSEAEDYEQYF
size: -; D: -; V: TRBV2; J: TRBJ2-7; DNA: TGTGCCAGCAGTGAAAGGCAGGGGTCCTACGAGCAGTACTTC; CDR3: CASSERQGSYEQYF
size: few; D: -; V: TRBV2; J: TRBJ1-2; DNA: TGTGCCAGAATACCCCTCCATTTCTCATCTTCGGGACTCCCGACTCTCTATGGCTACACCTTC; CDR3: CARIPLHFSSSGLPTLYGYTF
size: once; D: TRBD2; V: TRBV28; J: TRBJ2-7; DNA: TGTGCCAGCAGTCCCACCCTTGGACTAGCGGGCGAGTACGAGCAGTACTTC; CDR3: CASSPTLGLAGEYEQYF
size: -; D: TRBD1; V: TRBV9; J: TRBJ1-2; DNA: TGTGCCAGCAGCTCCGCAGGGGGCCCTAATGGCTACACCTTC; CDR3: CASSSAGGPNGYTF
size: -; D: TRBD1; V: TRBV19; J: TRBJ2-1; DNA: TGTGCCAGTAGTTTGGCCGGGACAGGGGGCAATGAGCAGTTCTTC; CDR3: CASSLAGTGGNEQFF
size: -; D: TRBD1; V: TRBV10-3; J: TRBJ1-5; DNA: TGTGCCATCCAGGGGGGTGTCAATCAGCCCCAGCATTTT; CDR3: CAIQGGVNQPQHF
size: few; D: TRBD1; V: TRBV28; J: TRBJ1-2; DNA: TGTGCCAGCAGTTTACAGCGCAGGGGGCTTAACTATGGCTACACCTTC; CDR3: CASSLQRRGLNYGYTF
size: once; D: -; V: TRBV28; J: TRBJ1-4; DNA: -; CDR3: CATGDWKNCFF
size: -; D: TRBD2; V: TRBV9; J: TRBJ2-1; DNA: TGTGCCAGCAGCGTAACTAGCGGGGTGACCTACAATGAGCAGTTCTTC; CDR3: CASSVTSGVTYNEQFF
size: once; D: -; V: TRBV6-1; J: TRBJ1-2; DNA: TGTGCCAGCAGTGTGAACATGGGAACAGGCTATGGCTACACCTTC; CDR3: CASSVNMGTGYGYTF
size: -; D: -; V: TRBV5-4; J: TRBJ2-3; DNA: TGTGCCAGCAGCTTGGAGCAGGGTGGCACAGATACGCAGTATTTT; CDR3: CASSLEQGGTDTQYF
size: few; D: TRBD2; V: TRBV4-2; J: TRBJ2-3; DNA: TGTGCCAGCAGCCCCGAGACTAGCGGGTCCGCAGATACGCAGTATTTT; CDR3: CASSPETSGSADTQYF
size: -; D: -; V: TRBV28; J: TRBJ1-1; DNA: TGTGCCAGCAGGCAGACAGAGCCGAACACTGAAGCTTTCTTT; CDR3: CASRQTEPNTEAFF
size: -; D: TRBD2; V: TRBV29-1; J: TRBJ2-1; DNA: TGCAGCCTCGTGGGCGGGGGGCCCGTGCGGTTCTTC; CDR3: CSLVGGGPVRFF
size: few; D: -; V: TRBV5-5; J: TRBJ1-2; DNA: TGTGCCAGCAGCTTGATTTTTCAAGTAGGGGTAGATGGCTACACCTTC; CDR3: CASSLIFQVGVDGYTF
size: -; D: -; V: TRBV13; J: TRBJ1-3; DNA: TGTGCCAGCAGCTTAGGGATTAGTTCTGGAAACACCATATATTTT; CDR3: CASSLGISSGNTIYF
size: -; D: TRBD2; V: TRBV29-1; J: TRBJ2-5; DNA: TGCAGCGTCATTAGCGGGGGGGAGACCCAGTACTTC; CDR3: CSVISGGETQYF
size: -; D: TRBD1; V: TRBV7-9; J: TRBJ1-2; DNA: TGTGCCAGCAGCCGAGGATGGGCGGGACAGGGGGCTGGCTACACCTTC; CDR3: CASSRGWAGQGAGYTF
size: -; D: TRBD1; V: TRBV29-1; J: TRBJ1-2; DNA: TGCAGCGTTGAACCCAGCCGGGACAGGGAGCTGGGCTATGGCTACACCTTC; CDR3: CSVEPSRDRELGYGYTF
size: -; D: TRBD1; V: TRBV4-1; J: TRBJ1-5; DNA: TGCGCCAGCAGTCACCGAGGGGGCAGAGGCAATCAGCCCCAGCATTTT; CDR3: CASSHRGGRGNQPQHF
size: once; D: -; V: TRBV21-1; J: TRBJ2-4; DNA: TGTGCCAGCAGCAAAGATGGCGGCCAAAGCCTAGCCAAAAACATTCAGTACTTC; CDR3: CASSKDGGQSLAKNIQYF
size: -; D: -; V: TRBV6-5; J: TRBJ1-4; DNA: TGTGCCAGCAGCCGTACAGAAGGGGTAGGAAAACTGTTTTTT; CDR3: CASSRTEGVGKLFF
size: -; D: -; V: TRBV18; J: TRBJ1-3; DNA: TGTGCCAGCTCACCCACGACAGGTTCGGGGCCTGGGGGCACCATATATTTT; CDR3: CASSPTTGSGPGGTIYF
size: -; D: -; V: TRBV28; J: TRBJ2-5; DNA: TGTGCCAGCAGCAGCGACAGTTTGAGGCAAGAGACCCAGTACTTC; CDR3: CASSSDSLRQETQYF
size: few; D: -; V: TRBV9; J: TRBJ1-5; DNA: TGTGCCAGCAGCGTGGGAGGAAGTAGAAATCAGCCCCAGCATTTT; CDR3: CASSVGGSRNQPQHF
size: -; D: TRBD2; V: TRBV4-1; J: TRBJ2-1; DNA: TGCGCCAGCAGCCAAGATCCGACGACTAGCGAATACAATGAGCAGTTCTTC; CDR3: CASSQDPTTSEYNEQFF
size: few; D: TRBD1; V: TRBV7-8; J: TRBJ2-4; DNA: TGTGCCAGCAGCCCCTCGAGCCGGGACAGGGGGGTTGGGGCCAAAAACAGTCAGTACTTC; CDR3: CASSPSSRDRGVGAKNSQYF
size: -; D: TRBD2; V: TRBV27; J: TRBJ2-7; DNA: TGTGCCAGCAGTTCTCCGGGCGCGGGAGGCCACTCCTACGAGCAGTACTTC; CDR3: CASSSPGAGGHSYEQYF
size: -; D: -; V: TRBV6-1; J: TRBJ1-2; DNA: TGTGCCAGCAGTGAAGCTGGGGGGACTAACTATGGCTACACCTTC; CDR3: CASSEAGGTNYGYTF
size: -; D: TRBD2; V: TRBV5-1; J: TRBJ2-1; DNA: TGCGCCAGCAGCTTGGTAAGCGGGGGGATGCACAATGAGCAGTTCTTC; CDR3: CASSLVSGGMHNEQFF
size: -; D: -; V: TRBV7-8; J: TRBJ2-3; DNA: TGTGCCAGCAGTCTGGGGGCCGTACCCCTCCTCACAGATACGCAGTATTTT; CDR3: CASSLGAVPLLTDTQYF
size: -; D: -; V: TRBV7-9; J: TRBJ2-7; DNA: TGTGCCAGCAGCTTAGTCCCGGGACTCTTAGACGAGCAGTACTTC; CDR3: CASSLVPGLLDEQYF
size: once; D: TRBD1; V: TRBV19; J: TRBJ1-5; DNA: TGTGCCAGTAGTATAGATCTCCAGGGGGTTCAGCCCCAGCATTTT; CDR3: CASSIDLQGVQPQHF
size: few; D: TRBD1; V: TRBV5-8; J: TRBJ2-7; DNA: TGTGCCAGCAGCTTGACTCAGGGGGCCTACGAGCAGTACTTC; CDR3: CASSLTQGAYEQYF
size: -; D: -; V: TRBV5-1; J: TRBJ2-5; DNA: TGCGCCAGCAGCCCCCCCCTAGCGACTCAAGAGACCCAGTACTTC; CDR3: CASSPPLATQETQYF
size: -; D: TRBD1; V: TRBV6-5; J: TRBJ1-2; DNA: TGTGCCAGCAGCTACTTACAGGGGCATGGCTACACCTTC; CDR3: CASSYLQGHGYTF
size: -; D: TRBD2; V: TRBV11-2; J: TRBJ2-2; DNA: TGTGCCAGCAGGGGAGACGGGGGGGTGGGGACCGGGGAGCTGTTTTTT; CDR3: CASRGDGGVGTGELFF